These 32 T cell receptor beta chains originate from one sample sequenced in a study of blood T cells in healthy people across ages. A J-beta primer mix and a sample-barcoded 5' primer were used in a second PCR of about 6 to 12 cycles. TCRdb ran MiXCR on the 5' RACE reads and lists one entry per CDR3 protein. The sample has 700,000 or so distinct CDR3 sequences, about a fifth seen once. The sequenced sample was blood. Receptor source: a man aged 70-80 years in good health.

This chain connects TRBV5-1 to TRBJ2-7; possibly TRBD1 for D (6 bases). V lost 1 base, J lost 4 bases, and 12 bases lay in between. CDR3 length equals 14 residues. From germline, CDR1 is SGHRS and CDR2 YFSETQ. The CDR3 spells CASSLIPGEYEQYF. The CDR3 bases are TGCGCCAGCAGCTTGATTCCAGGGGAATACGAGCAGTACTTC. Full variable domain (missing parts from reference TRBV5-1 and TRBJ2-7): KAGVTQTPRYLIKTRGQQVTLSCSPISGHRSVSWYQQTPGQGLQFLFEYFSETQRNKGNFPGRFSGRQFSNSRSEMNVSTLELGDSALYLCASSLIPGEYEQYFGPGTRLTVT.

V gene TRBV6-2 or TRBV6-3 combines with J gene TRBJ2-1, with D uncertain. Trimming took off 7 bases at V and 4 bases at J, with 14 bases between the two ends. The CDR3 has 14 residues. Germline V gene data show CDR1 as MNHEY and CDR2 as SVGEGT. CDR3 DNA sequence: TGTGCCAGCACCATAGGTGGCCCATACAATGAGCAGTTCTTC. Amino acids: CASTIGGPYNEQFF.

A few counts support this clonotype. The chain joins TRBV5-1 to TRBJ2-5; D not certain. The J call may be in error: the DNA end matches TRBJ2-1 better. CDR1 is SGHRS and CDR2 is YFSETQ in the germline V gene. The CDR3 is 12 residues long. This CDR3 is CASSLSFDEQFF. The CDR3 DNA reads TGCGCCAGCAGCCTCAGTTTCGATGAGCAGTTCTTC.

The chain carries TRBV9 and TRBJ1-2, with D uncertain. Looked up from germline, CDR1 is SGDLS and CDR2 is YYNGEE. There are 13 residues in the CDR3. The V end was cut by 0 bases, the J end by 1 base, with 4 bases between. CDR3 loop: CASSVGRNYGYTF. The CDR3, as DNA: TGTGCCAGCAGCGTAGGTCGTAACTATGGCTACACCTTC.

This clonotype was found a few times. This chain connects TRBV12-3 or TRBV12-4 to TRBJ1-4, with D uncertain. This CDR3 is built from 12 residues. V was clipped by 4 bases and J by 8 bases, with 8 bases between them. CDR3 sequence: CASSSVMEKLFF. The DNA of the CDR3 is TGTGCCAGCAGTTCGGTAATGGAAAAACTGTTTTTT.

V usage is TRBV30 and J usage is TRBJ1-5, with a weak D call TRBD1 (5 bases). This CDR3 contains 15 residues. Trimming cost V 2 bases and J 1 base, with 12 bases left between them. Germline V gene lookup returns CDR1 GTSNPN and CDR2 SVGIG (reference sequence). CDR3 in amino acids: CAWSLPGPSNQPQHF. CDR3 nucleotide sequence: TGTGCCTGGAGTCTGCCGGGACCGAGCAATCAGCCCCAGCATTTT.

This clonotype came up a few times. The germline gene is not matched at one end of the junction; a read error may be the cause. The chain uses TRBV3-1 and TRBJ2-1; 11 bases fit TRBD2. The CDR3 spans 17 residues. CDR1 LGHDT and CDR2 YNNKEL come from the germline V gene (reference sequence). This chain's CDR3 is CASSQVFTSGRYPLRVF. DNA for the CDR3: TGTGCCAGCAGCCAAGTGTTTACTAGCGGGAGATATCCTCTCAGGGTCTTC.

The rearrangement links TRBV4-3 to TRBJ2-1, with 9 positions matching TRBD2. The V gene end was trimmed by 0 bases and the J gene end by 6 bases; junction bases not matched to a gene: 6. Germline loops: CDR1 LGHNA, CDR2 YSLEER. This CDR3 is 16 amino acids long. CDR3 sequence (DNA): TGCGCCAGCAGCCAAGAGGCAGCGGGAGGAGGCAATGAGCAGTTCTTC. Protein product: CASSQEAAGGGNEQFF.

The CDR3 DNA is TGCAGTGCTGTGGGCAGGGGTGGCCTTTCTGGCTACACCTTC. Protein: CSAVGRGGLSGYTF. V gene TRBV20-1 combines with J gene TRBJ1-2; TRBD1 might be the D (6 bases). The V gene's germline CDR1 is DFQATT and CDR2 SNEGSKA (reference sequence). This CDR3 is built from 14 residues. Trimming took 5 bases from V and 7 from J, leaving 20 bases between them.

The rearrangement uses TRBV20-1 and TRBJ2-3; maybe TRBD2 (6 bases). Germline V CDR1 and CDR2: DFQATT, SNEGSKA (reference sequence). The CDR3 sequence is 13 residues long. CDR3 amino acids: CRNGGAGADTQYF. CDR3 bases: TGCAGGAATGGAGGGGCGGGCGCAGATACGCAGTATTTT.

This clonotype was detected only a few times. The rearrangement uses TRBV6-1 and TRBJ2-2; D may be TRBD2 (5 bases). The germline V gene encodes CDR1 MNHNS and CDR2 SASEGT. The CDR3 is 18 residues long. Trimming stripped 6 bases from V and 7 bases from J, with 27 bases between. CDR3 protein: CASRPLFSGVTRGGELFF. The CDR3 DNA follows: TGTGCCAGCAGACCTCTCTTTTCGGGTGTGACCCGGGGCGGGGAGCTGTTTTTT.

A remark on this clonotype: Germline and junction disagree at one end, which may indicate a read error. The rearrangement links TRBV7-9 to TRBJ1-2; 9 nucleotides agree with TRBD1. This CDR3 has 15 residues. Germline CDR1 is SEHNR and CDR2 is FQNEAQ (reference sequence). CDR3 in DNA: TGTGCCAGCAGCTTGGCCGGGACAGGGAACTATGGCTGCACCTTC. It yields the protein CASSLAGTGNYGCTF.

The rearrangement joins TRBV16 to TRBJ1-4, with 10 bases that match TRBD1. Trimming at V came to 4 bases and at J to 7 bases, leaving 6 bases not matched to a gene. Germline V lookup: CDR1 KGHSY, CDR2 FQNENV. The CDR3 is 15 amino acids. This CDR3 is CASSRYRDRGEKLFF. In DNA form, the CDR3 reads TGTGCCAGCAGCCGATACCGGGACAGGGGTGAAAAACTGTTTTTT.

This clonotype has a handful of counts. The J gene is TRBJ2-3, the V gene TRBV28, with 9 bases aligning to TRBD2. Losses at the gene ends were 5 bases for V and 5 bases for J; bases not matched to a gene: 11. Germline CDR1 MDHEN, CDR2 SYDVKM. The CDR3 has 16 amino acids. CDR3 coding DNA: TGTGCCAGCAGTCCCCCGGGCGGGGGGGCCAAAGATACGCAGTATTTT. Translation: CASSPPGGGAKDTQYF.

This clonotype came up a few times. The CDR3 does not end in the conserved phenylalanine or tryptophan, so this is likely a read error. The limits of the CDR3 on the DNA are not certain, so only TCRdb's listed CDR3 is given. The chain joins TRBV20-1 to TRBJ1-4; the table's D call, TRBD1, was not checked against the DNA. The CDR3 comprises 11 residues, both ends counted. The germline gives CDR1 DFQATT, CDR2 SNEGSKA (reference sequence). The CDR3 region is CSASMAGTGIL.

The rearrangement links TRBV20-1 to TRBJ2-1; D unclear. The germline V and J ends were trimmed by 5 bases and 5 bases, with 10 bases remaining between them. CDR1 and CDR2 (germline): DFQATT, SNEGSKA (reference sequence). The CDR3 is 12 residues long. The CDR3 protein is CSAEPNNNEQFF. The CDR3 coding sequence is TGCAGTGCTGAGCCGAACAACAATGAGCAGTTCTTC.

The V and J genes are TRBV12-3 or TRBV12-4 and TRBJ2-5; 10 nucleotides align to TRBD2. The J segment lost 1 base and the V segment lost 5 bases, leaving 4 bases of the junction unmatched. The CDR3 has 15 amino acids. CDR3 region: CASSISGGRQETQYF. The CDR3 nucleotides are TGTGCCAGCAGTATTAGCGGGGGGCGCCAAGAGACCCAGTACTTC.

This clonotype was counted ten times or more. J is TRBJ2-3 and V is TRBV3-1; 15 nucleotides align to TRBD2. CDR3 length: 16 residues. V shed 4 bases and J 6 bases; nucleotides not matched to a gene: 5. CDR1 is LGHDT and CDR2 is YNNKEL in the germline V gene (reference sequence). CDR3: CASSPRTSGRADTQYF. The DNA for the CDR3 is TGTGCCAGCAGCCCCAGGACTAGCGGGAGGGCGGATACGCAGTATTTT.

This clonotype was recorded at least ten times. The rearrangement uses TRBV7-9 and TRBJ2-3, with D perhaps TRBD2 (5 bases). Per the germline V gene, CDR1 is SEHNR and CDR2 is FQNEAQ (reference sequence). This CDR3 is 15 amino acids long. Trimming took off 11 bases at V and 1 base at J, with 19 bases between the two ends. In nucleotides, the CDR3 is TGTGCCTCCGCGCCCGGGGTTTTGGGCACAGATACGCAGTATTTT. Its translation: CASAPGVLGTDTQYF. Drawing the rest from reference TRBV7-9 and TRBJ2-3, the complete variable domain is DTGVSQNPRHKITKRGQNVTFRCDPISEHNRLYWYRQTLGQGPEFLTYFQNEAQLEKSRLLSDRFSAERPKGSFSTLEIQRTEQGDSAMYLCASAPGVLGTDTQYFGPGTRLTVL.

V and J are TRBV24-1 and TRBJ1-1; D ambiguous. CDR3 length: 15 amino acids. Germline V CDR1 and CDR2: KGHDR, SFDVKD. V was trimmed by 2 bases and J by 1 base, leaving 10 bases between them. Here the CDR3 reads CATSDSRRGNTEAFF. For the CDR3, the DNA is TGTGCCACCAGTGATTCTCGCCGAGGGAACACTGAAGCTTTCTTT.

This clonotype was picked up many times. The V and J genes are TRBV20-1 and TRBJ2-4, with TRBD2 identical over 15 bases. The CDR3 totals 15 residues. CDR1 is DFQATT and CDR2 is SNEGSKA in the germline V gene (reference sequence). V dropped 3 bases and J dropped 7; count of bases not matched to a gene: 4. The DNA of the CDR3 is TGCAGTGCTAGGGGACTAGCGGGGGGTCGGAACATTCAGTACTTC. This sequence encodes CSARGLAGGRNIQYF.

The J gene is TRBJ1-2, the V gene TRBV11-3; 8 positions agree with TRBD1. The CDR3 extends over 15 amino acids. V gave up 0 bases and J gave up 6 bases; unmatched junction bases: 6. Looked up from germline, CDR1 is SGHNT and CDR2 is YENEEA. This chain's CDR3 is CASSLDLQGGDGYTF. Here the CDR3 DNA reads TGTGCCAGCAGCTTAGACCTACAGGGGGGAGATGGCTACACCTTC.

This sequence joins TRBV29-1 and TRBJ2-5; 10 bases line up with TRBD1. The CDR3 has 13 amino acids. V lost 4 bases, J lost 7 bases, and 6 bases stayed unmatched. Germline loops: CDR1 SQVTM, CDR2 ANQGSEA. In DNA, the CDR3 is TGCAGCGTTGTGACAGGGGGCTCCCGGACCCAGTACTTC. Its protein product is CSVVTGGSRTQYF.

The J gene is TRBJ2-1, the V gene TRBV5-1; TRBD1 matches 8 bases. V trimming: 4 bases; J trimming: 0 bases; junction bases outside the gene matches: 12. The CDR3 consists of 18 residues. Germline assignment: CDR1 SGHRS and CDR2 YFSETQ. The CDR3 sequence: CASSADRGGLGSYNEQFF. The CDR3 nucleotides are TGCGCCAGCAGCGCTGACAGGGGAGGATTAGGCTCCTACAATGAGCAGTTCTTC.

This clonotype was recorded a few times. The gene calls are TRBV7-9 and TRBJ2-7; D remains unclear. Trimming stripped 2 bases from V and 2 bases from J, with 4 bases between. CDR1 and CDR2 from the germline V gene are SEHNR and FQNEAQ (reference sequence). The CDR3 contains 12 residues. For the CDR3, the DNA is TGTGCCAGCAGCTTAAGGCCCTACGAGCAGTACTTC. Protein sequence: CASSLRPYEQYF.

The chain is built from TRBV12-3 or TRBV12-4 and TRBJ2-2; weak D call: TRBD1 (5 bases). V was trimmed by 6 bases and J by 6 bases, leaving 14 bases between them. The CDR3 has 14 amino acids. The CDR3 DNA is TGTGCCAGCAGCGGGTGGCAGGGTCCCGGGGAGCTGTTTTTT. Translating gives CASSGWQGPGELFF.

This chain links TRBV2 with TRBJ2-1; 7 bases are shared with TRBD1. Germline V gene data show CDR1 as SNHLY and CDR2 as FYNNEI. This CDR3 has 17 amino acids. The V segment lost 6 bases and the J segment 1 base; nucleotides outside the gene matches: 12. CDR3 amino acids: CASRTGPSIHSYNEQFF. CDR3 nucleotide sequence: TGTGCCAGCAGGACAGGGCCTTCAATCCATTCCTACAATGAGCAGTTCTTC.

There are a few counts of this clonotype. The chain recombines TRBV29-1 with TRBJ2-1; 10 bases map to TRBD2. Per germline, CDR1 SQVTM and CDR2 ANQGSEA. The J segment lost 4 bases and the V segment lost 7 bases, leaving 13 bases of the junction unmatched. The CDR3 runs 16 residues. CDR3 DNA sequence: TGCAGCGCCGAAAGTTACGGGACTAGCGAGTACAATGAGCAGTTCTTC. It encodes CSAESYGTSEYNEQFF.

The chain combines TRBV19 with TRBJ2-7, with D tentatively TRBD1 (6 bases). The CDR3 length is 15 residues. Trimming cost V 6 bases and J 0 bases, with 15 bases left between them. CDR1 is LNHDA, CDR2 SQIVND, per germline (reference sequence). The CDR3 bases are TGTGCCAGTAGCAACAGGGCATTCGACTCCTACGAGCAGTACTTC. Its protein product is CASSNRAFDSYEQYF.

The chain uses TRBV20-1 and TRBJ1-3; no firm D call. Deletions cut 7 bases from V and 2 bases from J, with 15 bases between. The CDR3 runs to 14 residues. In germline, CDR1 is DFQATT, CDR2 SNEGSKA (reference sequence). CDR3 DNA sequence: TGCAGTGTCAGATCTTTGCAACCTGGAAACACCATATATTTT. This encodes CSVRSLQPGNTIYF.

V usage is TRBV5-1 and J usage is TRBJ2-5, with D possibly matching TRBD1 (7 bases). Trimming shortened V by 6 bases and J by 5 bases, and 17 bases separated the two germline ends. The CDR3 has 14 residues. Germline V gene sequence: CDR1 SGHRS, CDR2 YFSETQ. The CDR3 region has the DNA TGCGCCAGCACCCAGGGGGGCGTAGGGGAGACCCAGTACTTC. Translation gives CASTQGGVGETQYF.

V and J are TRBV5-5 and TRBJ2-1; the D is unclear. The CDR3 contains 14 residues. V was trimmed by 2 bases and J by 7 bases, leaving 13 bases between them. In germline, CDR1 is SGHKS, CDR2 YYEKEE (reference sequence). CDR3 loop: CASSLPSGENEQFF. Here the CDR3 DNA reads TGTGCCAGCAGCTTACCATCAGGTGAAAATGAGCAGTTCTTC.